These T cell receptor beta chains were read from a single sample in a study of CD8 T cells in ankylosing spondylitis. MiXCR, run by TCRdb on the 5' RACE reads, gives a single entry per CDR3 protein. In the table there are around 430,000 distinct CDR3 sequences, more than 15% of which are singletons. Sequencing was done on a sample of blood, either unsorted or a sorted T cell fraction (not recorded which). The receptors shown here come from a male donor with ankylosing spondylitis. The CDR3 runs from the conserved cysteine through the conserved F or W. The D gene is left open where the match is weak. Size is stated for part of the rows, as once, few or many counts, or as a class when the clone is expanded.

14,TRBJ1-3,NA,TRBV27,NA,CASSFSETGNTIYF,TGTGCCAGCAGTTTTTCGGAAACTGGAAACACCATATATTTT
15,TRBJ2-3,many,TRBV20-1,NA,CSARDWSGVDDTQYF,TGCAGTGCTAGAGATTGGTCGGGAGTGGACGATACGCAGTATTTT
16,TRBJ1-1,NA,TRBV20-1,TRBD1,CSARPSTGSGKTEAFF,TGCAGTGCTAGACCCTCGACAGGGAGTGGAAAAACTGAAGCTTTCTTT
15,TRBJ1-1,once,TRBV10-3,TRBD1,CAISGGQGGNTEAFF,TGTGCCATCAGTGGGGGACAGGGGGGGAACACTGAAGCTTTCTTT
17,TRBJ2-5,few,TRBV6-1,TRBD2,CASSEGLLAGGQGTQYF,TGTGCCAGCAGTGAAGGCTTATTAGCGGGAGGGCAGGGTACCCAGTACTTC
14,TRBJ1-5,many,TRBV6-1,TRBD1,CASSPGQVREPQHF,TGTGCCAGCAGTCCCGGACAGGTTCGGGAGCCCCAGCATTTT
16,TRBJ2-5,few,TRBV7-9,TRBD2,CASSLEAGGRRETQYF,TGTGCCAGCAGCTTAGAAGCGGGGGGGCGACGAGAGACCCAGTACTTC
13,TRBJ2-2,NA,TRBV9,NA,CAVVSGRSGELFF,TGTGCCGTAGTAAGCGGGCGCTCCGGGGAGCTGTTTTTT
15,TRBJ2-3,NA,TRBV20-1,NA,CSARSEGGLTDTQYF,TGCAGTGCTAGGTCAGAGGGGGGCCTCACAGATACGCAGTATTTT
15,TRBJ1-4,few,TRBV5-1,TRBD1,CASSWGGTENEKLFF,TGCGCCAGCAGCTGGGGGGGGACAGAGAATGAAAAACTGTTTTTT
12,TRBJ1-5,NA,TRBV19,NA,CASSIKNQPQHF,TGTGCCAGTAGTATTAAGAATCAGCCCCAGCATTTT
13,TRBJ1-5,NA,TRBV7-2,NA,CASSSQMDQPQHF,TGTGCCAGCAGCTCCCAGATGGATCAGCCCCAGCATTTT
14,TRBJ1-1,few,TRBV10-3,NA,CAISYEDAGTEAFF,TGTGCCATCAGTTACGAGGACGCGGGTACTGAAGCTTTCTTT
15,TRBJ2-7,NA,TRBV3-1,TRBD2,CASSWTSGTSYEQYF,TGTGCCAGCAGCTGGACTAGCGGGACCTCCTACGAGCAGTACTTC
13,TRBJ2-1,many,TRBV29-1,NA,CSGVGTPSNEQFF,TGCAGCGGAGTCGGGACCCCAAGCAATGAGCAGTTCTTC
15,TRBJ1-3,few,TRBV5-1,NA,CASSLSVSSGNTIYF,TGCGCCAGCAGCTTGTCGGTGAGCTCTGGAAACACCATATATTTT
20,TRBJ2-1,once,TRBV14,TRBD1,CASSQKGGQGASTRYNEQFF,TGTGCCAGCAGCCAAAAAGGGGGACAGGGGGCTTCCACTCGGTACAATGAGCAGTTCTTC
18,TRBJ2-7,few,TRBV4-1,TRBD1,CASSPKGTGTGDTYEQYF,TGCGCCAGCAGCCCCAAGGGAACCGGGACAGGGGATACCTACGAGCAGTACTTC
15,TRBJ2-6,few,TRBV18,NA,CASSWAGSGANVLTF,TGTGCCAGCTCATGGGCAGGGTCCGGGGCCAACGTCCTGACTTTC
15,TRBJ1-2,few,TRBV5-1,NA,CASSLEAPVLNGYTF,TGCGCCAGCAGCTTGGAGGCCCCTGTTCTGAATGGCTACACCTTC
15,TRBJ2-1,NA,TRBV29-1,TRBD2,CSVEDGSGKTNEQFF,TGCAGCGTTGAAGATGGTAGCGGGAAGACCAATGAGCAGTTCTTC
16,TRBJ2-2,NA,TRBV24-1,TRBD2,CATSVGRGVNTGELFF,TGTGCCACCAGTGTGGGGCGGGGGGTGAATACCGGGGAGCTGTTTTTT
15,TRBJ2-3,NA,TRBV27,NA,CASSRGATSTDTQYF,TGTGCCAGCTCCAGGGGTGCCACGAGCACAGATACGCAGTATTTT
15,TRBJ2-2,NA,TRBV12-3/TRBV12-4,NA,CASSFQGSNTGELFF,TGTGCCAGCAGTTTTCAGGGTTCGAACACCGGGGAGCTGTTTTTT
14,TRBJ2-2,many,TRBV5-1,TRBD1,CASSTTGDTGELFF,TGCGCCAGCAGCACCACAGGGGACACCGGGGAGCTGTTTTTT
15,TRBJ2-5,many,TRBV4-3,TRBD2,CASSQEIAGRETQYF,TGCGCCAGCAGCCAAGAAATAGCGGGACGAGAGACCCAGTACTTC
15,TRBJ1-4,few,TRBV3-1,TRBD1,CASSQNRDRAEKLFF,TGTGCCAGCAGCCAAAACCGGGACAGGGCGGAAAAACTGTTTTTT
14,TRBJ1-4,many,TRBV20-1,NA,CSARSGKGNEKLFF,TGCAGTGCTAGATCGGGGAAGGGTAATGAAAAACTGTTTTTT
16,TRBJ2-1,NA,TRBV5-1,TRBD2,CASSPDSGISYNEQFF,TGCGCCAGCAGCCCTGATAGCGGGATTTCCTACAATGAGCAGTTCTTC
14,TRBJ1-6,NA,TRBV12-3/TRBV12-4,NA,CASSLFRDNSPLHF,TGTGCCAGCAGTTTATTCAGGGATAATTCACCCCTCCACTTT
16,TRBJ2-7,NA,TRBV19,TRBD2,CASSIKRLAGVYEQYF,TGTGCCAGTAGTATAAAACGACTAGCGGGAGTATACGAGCAGTACTTC
15,TRBJ2-3,NA,TRBV11-2,TRBD2,CAGSLDPAGADTQYF,TGTGCCGGCAGCTTAGATCCCGCGGGGGCAGATACGCAGTATTTT
15,TRBJ2-5,NA,TRBV24-1,TRBD1,CATSVTGQGAETQYF,TGTGCCACCAGTGTCACAGGACAGGGCGCGGAGACCCAGTACTTC
15,TRBJ1-5,few,TRBV20-1,NA,CSARDGMVSNQPQHF,TGCAGTGCTAGAGACGGGATGGTCAGCAATCAGCCCCAGCATTTT
13,TRBJ2-2,few,TRBV9,TRBD2,CASSPTSGGELFF,TGTGCCAGCAGCCCAACTAGCGGCGGGGAGCTGTTTTTT
14,TRBJ2-2,many,TRBV7-7,NA,CASSLEGSTGELFF,TGTGCCAGCAGCTTAGAGGGGTCTACCGGGGAGCTGTTTTTT
16,TRBJ1-5,NA,TRBV7-9,NA,CASSLGDHMGNQPQHF,TGTGCCAGCAGCTTAGGAGACCACATGGGCAATCAGCCCCAGCATTTT
16,TRBJ1-1,few,TRBV3-1,TRBD1,CASSQGRRGRNTEAFF,TGTGCCAGCAGCCAAGGACGGAGGGGGCGGAACACTGAAGCTTTCTTT
14,TRBJ2-2,few,TRBV7-2,TRBD1,CASSFRGRIGELFF,TGTGCCAGCAGCTTCAGGGGGCGTATCGGGGAGCTGTTTTTT
14,TRBJ2-2,few,TRBV5-5,TRBD1,CASHRTGGTGELFF,TGTGCCAGCCATAGAACAGGGGGAACCGGGGAGCTGTTTTTT
15,TRBJ2-5,NA,TRBV29-1,TRBD2,CSVGLAGIFQETQYF,TGCAGCGTCGGACTAGCGGGTATATTCCAAGAGACCCAGTACTTC
16,TRBJ2-1,few,TRBV28,TRBD2,CASSSAGSSGYNEQFF,TGTGCCAGCAGTTCCGCAGGGTCTAGCGGGTACAATGAGCAGTTCTTC
13,TRBJ2-1,NA,TRBV7-9,NA,CASSLGSVNEQFF,TGTGCCAGCAGCTTAGGATCGGTGAATGAGCAGTTCTTC
12,TRBJ1-1,few,TRBV7-2,NA,CASSYSGSEAFF,TGTGCCAGCAGTTACTCAGGGTCTGAAGCTTTCTTT
14,TRBJ1-2,few,TRBV29-1,NA,CSVEDGGRNYGYTF,TGCAGCGTTGAAGATGGGGGGAGAAACTATGGCTACACCTTC
17,TRBJ2-1,few,TRBV5-1,TRBD1,CASSLALGTGNNNEQFF,TGCGCCAGCAGCTTGGCCTTGGGGACAGGGAACAACAATGAGCAGTTCTTC
14,TRBJ1-4,NA,TRBV20-1,NA,CSARDRGVGEKLFF,TGCAGTGCTAGAGATAGGGGTGTCGGTGAAAAACTGTTTTTT
14,TRBJ2-1,NA,TRBV29-1,TRBD2,CSAELASSYNEQFF,TGCAGCGCCGAACTAGCGAGCTCCTACAATGAGCAGTTCTTC
12,TRBJ1-1,NA,TRBV24-1,NA,CATSDLGGEAFF,TGTGCCACCAGTGATTTGGGCGGAGAAGCTTTCTTT
15,TRBJ2-1,NA,TRBV5-1,TRBD1,CASSQEGQTRNEQFF,TGCGCCAGCAGCCAAGAGGGACAGACCCGCAATGAGCAGTTCTTC
17,TRBJ1-2,few,TRBV12-3/TRBV12-4,TRBD1,CASSLAQRQGTNYGYTF,TGTGCCAGCAGTTTAGCCCAAAGACAGGGAACTAACTATGGCTACACCTTC
15,TRBJ2-7,few,TRBV5-5,TRBD1,CASSLNRDRVYEQYF,TGTGCCAGCAGCCTCAACCGGGACAGGGTCTACGAGCAGTACTTC
13,TRBJ1-1,NA,TRBV6-1,NA,CASRRGLHTEAFF,TGTGCCAGCAGGCGGGGGCTTCACACTGAAGCTTTCTTT
14,TRBJ1-1,NA,TRBV5-1,TRBD1,CASSPGTGGREAFF,TGCGCCAGCAGCCCGGGGACAGGGGGAAGGGAAGCTTTCTTT